A selection of T cell receptor beta chains follows, all from one sample in a study of beta chain features in type 1 diabetes. Some clones are missing from TCRdb's copy, which holds only in-frame ones; the method was immunoSEQ multiplex PCR. The sample lists 53,000 or so clones; just under 65% were seen once. Input material: stem cell memory CD4+ T cells from blood. The receptors were sampled from a woman in her 30s with type 1 diabetes. Each CDR3 is given with its conserved first and last residue. A D gene is named only where the DNA matches it firmly. Clone size is shown for a subset of rows, as once, few, many or a class of expanded clone.

>TRBJ2-1|NA|TRBV28|TRBD1
TGTGCCAGCAGGACAGGGGGGCATGAGCAGTTCTTC
CASRTGGHEQFF
>TRBJ2-2|NA|TRBV5-1|TRBD1
TGCGCCAGCAGTTCCGATACGGGACAGAGGAACACCGGGGAGCTGTTTTTT
CASSSDTGQRNTGELFF
>TRBJ2-7|NA|TRBV14|NA
TGTGCCAGCAGCCAAGTCCTTGGGACAACCTACGAGCAGTACTTC
CASSQVLGTTYEQYF
>TRBJ2-1|NA|TRBV30|NA
TGTGCCTGGAGTGTACACAGCTACAATGAGCAGTTCTTC
CAWSVHSYNEQFF
>TRBJ1-2|NA|TRBV4-2|NA
TGTGCCAGCAGCCAAGATAGCAATGGCTACACCTTC
CASSQDSNGYTF
>TRBJ1-5|NA|TRBV18|NA
TGTGCCAGCTCACAAAGAGATAGCAATCAGCCCCAGCATTTT
CASSQRDSNQPQHF
>TRBJ2-7|NA|TRBV28|NA
TGTGCCAGCAGTTTATTTCAGGGAAACGAGCAGTACTTC
CASSLFQGNEQYF
>TRBJ1-4|NA|TRBV19|NA
TGTGCCAGTAGTACCCCGACAAGCTATAATGAAAAACTGTTTTTT
CASSTPTSYNEKLFF
>TRBJ2-1|NA|TRBV20-1|NA
TGCAGTGCGACACTCCTGATTCAGTTCTTC
CSATLLIQFF
>TRBJ1-1|few|TRBV18|NA
TGTGCCAGCCGGACAGCGAACACTGAAGCTTTCTTT
CASRTANTEAFF
>TRBJ2-7|NA|TRBV13|TRBD2
TGTGCCAGCAGTCGTTATAGCGGGAGCTACGAGCAGTACTTC
CASSRYSGSYEQYF
>TRBJ1-2|NA|TRBV19|NA
TGTGCCAGTAGTGTCCCCCTACAGGGACCTGGCTACACCTTC
CASSVPLQGPGYTF
>TRBJ1-1|NA|TRBV5-4|NA
TGTGCCAGCAGCCGGACAGCCGCGAACACTGAAGCTTTCTTT
CASSRTAANTEAFF
>TRBJ2-7|NA|TRBV29-1|NA
TGCAGCATCGCGAGGTTGAGCTCCTACGAGCAGTACTTC
CSIARLSSYEQYF
>TRBJ2-5|NA|TRBV11-2|TRBD1
TGTGCCAGCAGCTCCGGGACAGGAATTCAAGAGACCCAGTACTTC
CASSSGTGIQETQYF
>TRBJ2-1|NA|TRBV18|TRBD2
TGTGCCAGCTCAAAAGAGGCGGGAGGAAACTACAATGAGCAGTTCTTC
CASSKEAGGNYNEQFF
>TRBJ1-1|few|TRBV30|TRBD1
TGTGCCTGGAGTGTTGGAGGGGGCTCTGAAGCTTTCTTT
CAWSVGGGSEAFF
>TRBJ2-6|few|TRBV30|TRBD1
TGTGCCTGGAGCGGAACTAAGGACAGGGGGCGCGAGCGAATCTGGGCCAACGTCCTGACTTTC
CAWSGTKDRGRERIWANVLTF
>TRBJ1-1|NA|TRBV5-1|NA
TGCGCCAGCGGAGACAGGTCGAACACTGAAGCTTTCTTT
CASGDRSNTEAFF
>TRBJ1-5|few|TRBV28|NA
TGTGCCACTGCGGGACGGATCAATCAGCCCCAGCATTTT
CATAGRINQPQHF
>TRBJ2-7|NA|TRBV9|NA
TGTGCCAGCAGCCCGGACAGGAGGGTGCAGTACTTC
CASSPDRRVQYF